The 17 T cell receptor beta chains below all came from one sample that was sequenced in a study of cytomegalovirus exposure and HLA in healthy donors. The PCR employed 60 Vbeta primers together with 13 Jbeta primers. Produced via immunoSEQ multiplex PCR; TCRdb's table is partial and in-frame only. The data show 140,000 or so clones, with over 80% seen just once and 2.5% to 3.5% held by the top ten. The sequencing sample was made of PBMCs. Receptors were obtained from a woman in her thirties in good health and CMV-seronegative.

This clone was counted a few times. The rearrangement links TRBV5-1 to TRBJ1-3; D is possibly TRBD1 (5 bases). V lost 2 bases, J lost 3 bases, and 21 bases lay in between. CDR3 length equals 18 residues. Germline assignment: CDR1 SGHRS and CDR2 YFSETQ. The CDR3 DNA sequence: TGCGCCAGCAGCTTTGGGGACTATAGGCAACGGGGTGGAAACACCATATATTTT. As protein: CASSFGDYRQRGGNTIYF.

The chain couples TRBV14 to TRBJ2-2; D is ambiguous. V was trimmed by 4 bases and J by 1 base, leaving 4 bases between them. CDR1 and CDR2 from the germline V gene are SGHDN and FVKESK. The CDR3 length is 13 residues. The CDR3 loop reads CASSPLNTGELFF. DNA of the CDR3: TGTGCCAGCAGCCCCCTGAACACCGGGGAGCTGTTTTTT.

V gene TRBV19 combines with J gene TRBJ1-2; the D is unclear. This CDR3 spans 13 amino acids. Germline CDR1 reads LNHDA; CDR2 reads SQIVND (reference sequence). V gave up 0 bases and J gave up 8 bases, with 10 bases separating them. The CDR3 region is CASSIEPRKGYTF. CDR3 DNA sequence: TGTGCCAGTAGTATAGAACCCAGAAAGGGCTACACCTTC.

CDR3 sequence reads: CASSLVFGDEQYF. The CDR3 bases are TGTGCCAGCAGCTTAGTGTTCGGGGACGAGCAGTACTTC. The chain joins TRBV7-3 to TRBJ2-7, with a possible D match to TRBD2 (5 bases). The CDR3 runs to 13 residues. V was trimmed by 2 bases and J by 5 bases, leaving 10 bases between them. CDR1 and CDR2 from the germline V gene are SGHTA and FQGTGA.

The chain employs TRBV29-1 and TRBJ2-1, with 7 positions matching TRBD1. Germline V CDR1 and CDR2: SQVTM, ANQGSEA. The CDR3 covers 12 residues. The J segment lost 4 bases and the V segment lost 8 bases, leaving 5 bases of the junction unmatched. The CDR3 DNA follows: TGCAGCAGCACAGGGGTTTACAATGAGCAGTTCTTC. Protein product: CSSTGVYNEQFF.

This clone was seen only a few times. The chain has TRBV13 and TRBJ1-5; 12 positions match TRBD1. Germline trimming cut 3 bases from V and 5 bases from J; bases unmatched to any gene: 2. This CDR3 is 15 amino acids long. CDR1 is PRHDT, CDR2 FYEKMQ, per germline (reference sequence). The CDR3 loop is CASSFGTGGDQPQHF. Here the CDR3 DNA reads TGTGCCAGCAGCTTCGGGACAGGGGGCGATCAGCCCCAGCATTTT.

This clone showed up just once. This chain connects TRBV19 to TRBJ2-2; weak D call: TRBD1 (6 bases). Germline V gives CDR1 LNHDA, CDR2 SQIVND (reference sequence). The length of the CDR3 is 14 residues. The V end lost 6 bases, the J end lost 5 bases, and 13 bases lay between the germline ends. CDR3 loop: CASRLPGETGELFF. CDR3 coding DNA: TGTGCCAGTAGGCTCCCAGGGGAGACCGGGGAGCTGTTTTTT. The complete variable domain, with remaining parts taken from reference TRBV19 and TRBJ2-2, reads DGGITQSPKYLFRKEGQNVTLSCEQNLNHDAMYWYRQDPGQGLRLIYYSQIVNDFQKGDIAEGYSVSREKKESFPLTVTSAQKNPTAFYLCASRLPGETGELFFGEGSRLTVL.

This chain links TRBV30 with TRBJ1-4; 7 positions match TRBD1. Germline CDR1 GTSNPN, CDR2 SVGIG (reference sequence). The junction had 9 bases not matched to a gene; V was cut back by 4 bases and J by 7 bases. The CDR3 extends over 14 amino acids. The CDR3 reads CAWNPSGQSEKLFF. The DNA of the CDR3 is TGTGCCTGGAATCCTTCGGGACAGTCTGAAAAACTGTTTTTT.

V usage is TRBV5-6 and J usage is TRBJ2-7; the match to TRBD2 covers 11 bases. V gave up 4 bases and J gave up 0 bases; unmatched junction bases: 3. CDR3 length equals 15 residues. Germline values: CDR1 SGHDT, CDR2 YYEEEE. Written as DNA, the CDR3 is TGTGCCAGCAGCCAGGGACTAGCGGCCTCCTACGAGCAGTACTTC. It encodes CASSQGLAASYEQYF.

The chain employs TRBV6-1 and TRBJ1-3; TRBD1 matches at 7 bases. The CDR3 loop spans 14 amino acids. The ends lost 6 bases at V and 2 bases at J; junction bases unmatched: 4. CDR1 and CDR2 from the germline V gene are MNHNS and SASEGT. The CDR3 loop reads CASRIDRAGNTIYF. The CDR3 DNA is TGTGCCAGCAGGATTGACAGGGCTGGAAACACCATATATTTT.

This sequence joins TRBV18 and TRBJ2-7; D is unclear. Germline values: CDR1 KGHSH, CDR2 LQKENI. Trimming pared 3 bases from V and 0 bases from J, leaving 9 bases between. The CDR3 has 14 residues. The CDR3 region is CASSPGLISYEQYF. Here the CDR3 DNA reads TGTGCCAGCTCACCTGGCTTGATCTCCTACGAGCAGTACTTC.

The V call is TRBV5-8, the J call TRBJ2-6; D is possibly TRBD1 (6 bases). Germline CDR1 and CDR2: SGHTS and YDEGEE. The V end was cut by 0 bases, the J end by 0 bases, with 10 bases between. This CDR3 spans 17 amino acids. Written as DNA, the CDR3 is TGTGCCAGCAGCTTGGCACTAGGGGGCTCTGGGGCCAACGTCCTGACTTTC. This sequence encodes CASSLALGGSGANVLTF.

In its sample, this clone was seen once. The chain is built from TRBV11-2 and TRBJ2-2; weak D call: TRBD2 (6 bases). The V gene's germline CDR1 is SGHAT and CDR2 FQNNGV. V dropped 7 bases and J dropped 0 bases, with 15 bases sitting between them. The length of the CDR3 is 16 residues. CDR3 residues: CASTREAGSNTGELFF. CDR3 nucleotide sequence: TGTGCCAGCACCCGAGAGGCGGGATCGAACACCGGGGAGCTGTTTTTT.

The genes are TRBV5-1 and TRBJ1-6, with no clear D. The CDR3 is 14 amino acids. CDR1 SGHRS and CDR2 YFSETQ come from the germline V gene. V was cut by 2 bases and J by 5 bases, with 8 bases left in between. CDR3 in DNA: TGCGCCAGCAGCTTAATCACAGATAATTCACCCCTCCACTTT. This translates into CASSLITDNSPLHF.

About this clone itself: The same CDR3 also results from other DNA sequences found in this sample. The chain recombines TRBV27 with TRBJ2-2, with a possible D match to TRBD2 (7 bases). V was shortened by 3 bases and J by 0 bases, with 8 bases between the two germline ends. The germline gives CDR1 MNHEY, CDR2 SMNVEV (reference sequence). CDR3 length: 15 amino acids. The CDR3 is CASSLRGPNTGELFF. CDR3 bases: TGTGCCAGCAGTTTGCGGGGGCCGAACACCGGGGAGCTGTTTTTT.

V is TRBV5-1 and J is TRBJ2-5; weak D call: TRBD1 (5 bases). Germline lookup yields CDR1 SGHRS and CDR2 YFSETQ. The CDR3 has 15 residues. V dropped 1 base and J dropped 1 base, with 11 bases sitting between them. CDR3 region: CASSLIHDSQETQYF. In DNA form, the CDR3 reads TGCGCCAGCAGCTTGATCCATGACAGCCAAGAGACCCAGTACTTC.

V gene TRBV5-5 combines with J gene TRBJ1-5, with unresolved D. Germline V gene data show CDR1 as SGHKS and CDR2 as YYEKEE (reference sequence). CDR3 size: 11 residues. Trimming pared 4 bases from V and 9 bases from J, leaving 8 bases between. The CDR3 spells CASSPRGPQHF. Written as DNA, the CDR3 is TGTGCCAGCAGCCCCCGGGGGCCCCAGCATTTT.